What follows describes a single T cell receptor beta chain. This entry belongs to a study of regulatory and conventional T cells in RAG deficiency. This CDR3 contains 19 residues. Trimming cost V 3 bases and J 0 bases; bases outside gene matches: 7. Germline CDR1 and CDR2: LGHNT and FRNRAP. This table comes from immunoSEQ multiplex PCR, and its TCRdb copy is limited to in-frame clones, with some not included. The data contain around 30,000 clones, around 90% of them seen just once; the ten biggest clones take up 5% to 6.5%. These data were also reused for a study on regulatory T cells. That paper states: The primer mix had 52 TRBV and 13 TRBJ primers.

Sequences were obtained from CD8+ T cells sorted from blood. The source of this sequence is a human donor in good health. This chain links TRBV12-5 with TRBJ2-1; 14 bases map to TRBD2. CDR3 amino acids: CASGFPGLAGESSYNEQFF. The DNA of the CDR3 is TGTGCTAGTGGTTTCCCGGGACTAGCGGGAGAGAGCTCCTACAATGAGCAGTTCTTC.